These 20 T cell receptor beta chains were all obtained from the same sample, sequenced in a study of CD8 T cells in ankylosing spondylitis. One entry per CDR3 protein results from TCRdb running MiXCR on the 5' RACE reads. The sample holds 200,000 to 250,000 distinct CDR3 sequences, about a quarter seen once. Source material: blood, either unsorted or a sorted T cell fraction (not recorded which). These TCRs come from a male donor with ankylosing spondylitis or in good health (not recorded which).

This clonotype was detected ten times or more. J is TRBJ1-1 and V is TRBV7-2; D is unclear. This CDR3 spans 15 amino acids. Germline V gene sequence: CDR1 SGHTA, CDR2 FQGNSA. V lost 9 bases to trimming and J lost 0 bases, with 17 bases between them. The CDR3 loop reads CASSEDGLMNTEAFF. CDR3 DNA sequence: TGTGCCAGTTCGGAAGACGGACTCATGAACACTGAAGCTTTCTTT.

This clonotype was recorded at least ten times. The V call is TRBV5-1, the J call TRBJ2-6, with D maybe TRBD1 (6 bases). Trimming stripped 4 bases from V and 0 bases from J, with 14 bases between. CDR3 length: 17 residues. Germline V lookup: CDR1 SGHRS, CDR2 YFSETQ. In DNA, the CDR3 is TGCGCCAGCAGCGCGTGGCAGGGGAGCTCTGGGGCCAACGTCCTGACTTTC. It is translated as CASSAWQGSSGANVLTF.

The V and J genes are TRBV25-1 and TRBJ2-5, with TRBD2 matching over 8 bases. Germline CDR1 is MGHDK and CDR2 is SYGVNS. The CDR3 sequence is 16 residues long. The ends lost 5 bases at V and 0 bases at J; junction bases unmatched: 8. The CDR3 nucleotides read TGTGCCAGCAGTAGATGGGCTAGCGGGTACCAAGAGACCCAGTACTTC. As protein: CASSRWASGYQETQYF.

In nucleotides, the CDR3 is TGCAGTGCTAGAGGGCCCCTCCTCTACGAGCAGTACTTC. Protein product: CSARGPLLYEQYF. This chain joins TRBV20-1 and TRBJ2-7; no definite D call. Germline CDR1 DFQATT, CDR2 SNEGSKA (reference sequence). Trimming removed 1 base at V and 3 bases at J, with 10 bases between. This CDR3 is built from 13 residues.

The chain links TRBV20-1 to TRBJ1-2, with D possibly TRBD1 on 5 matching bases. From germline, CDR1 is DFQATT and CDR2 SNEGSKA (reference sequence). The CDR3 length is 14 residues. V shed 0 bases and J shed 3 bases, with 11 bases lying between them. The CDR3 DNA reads TGCAGTGCTAGAGATCCAGGGAAGCACTATGGCTACACCTTC. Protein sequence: CSARDPGKHYGYTF.

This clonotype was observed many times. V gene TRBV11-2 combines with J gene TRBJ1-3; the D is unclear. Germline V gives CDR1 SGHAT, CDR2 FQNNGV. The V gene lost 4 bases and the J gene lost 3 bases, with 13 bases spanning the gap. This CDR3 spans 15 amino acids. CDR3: CASSWVHGSGNTIYF. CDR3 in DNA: TGTGCCAGCAGCTGGGTTCACGGGAGTGGAAACACCATATATTTT. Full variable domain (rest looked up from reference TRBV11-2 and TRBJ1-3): EAGVAQSPRYKIIEKRQSVAFWCNPISGHATLYWYQQILGQGPKLLIQFQNNGVVDDSQLPKDRFSAERLKGVDSTLKIQPAKLEDSAVYLCASSWVHGSGNTIYFGEGSWLTVV.

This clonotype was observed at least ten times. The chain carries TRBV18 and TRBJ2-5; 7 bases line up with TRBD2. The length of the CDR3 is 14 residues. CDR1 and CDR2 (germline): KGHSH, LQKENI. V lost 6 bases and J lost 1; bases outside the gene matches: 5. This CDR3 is CASSRLAVQETQYF. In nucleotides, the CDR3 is TGTGCCAGCTCTCGGCTAGCGGTCCAAGAGACCCAGTACTTC. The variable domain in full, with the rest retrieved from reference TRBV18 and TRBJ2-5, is NAGVMQNPRHLVRRRGQEARLRCSPMKGHSHVYWYRQLPEEGLKFMVYLQKENIIDESGMPKERFSAEFPKEGPSILRIQQVVRGDSAAYFCASSRLAVQETQYFGPGTRLLVL.

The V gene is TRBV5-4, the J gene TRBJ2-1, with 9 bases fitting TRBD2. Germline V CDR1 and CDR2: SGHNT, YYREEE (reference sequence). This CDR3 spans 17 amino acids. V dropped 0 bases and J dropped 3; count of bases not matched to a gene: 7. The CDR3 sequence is CASSLGVASGNYNEQFF. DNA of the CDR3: TGTGCCAGCAGCTTGGGGGTCGCTAGCGGGAACTACAATGAGCAGTTCTTC.

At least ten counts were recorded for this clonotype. In DNA, the CDR3 is TGTGCCAGCAGTTACACTCGGAATAGCAATCAGCCCCAGCATTTT. Protein product: CASSYTRNSNQPQHF. This rearrangement joins TRBV6-5 to TRBJ1-5; D is ambiguous. Trimming cost V 2 bases and J 0 bases, with 8 bases left between them. The CDR3 covers 15 residues. The germline CDR1 and CDR2 sequences are MNHEY and SVGAGI.

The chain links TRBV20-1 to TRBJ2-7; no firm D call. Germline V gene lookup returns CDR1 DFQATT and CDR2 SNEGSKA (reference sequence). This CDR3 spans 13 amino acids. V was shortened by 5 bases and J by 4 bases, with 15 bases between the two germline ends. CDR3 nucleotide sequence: TGCAGTGCTCCTCCCCCCCCTAGGTACGAGCAGTACTTC. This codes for CSAPPPPRYEQYF.

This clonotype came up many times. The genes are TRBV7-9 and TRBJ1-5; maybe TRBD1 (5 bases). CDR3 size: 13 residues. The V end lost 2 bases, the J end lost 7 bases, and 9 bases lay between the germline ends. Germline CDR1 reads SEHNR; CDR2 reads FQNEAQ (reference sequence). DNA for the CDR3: TGTGCCAGCAGCTTACAGGGTGAACAGCCCCAGCATTTT. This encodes CASSLQGEQPQHF. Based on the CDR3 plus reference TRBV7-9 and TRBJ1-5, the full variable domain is DTGVSQNPRHKITKRGQNVTFRCDPISEHNRLYWYRQTLGQGPEFLTYFQNEAQLEKSRLLSDRFSAERPKGSFSTLEIQRTEQGDSAMYLCASSLQGEQPQHFGDGTRLSIL.

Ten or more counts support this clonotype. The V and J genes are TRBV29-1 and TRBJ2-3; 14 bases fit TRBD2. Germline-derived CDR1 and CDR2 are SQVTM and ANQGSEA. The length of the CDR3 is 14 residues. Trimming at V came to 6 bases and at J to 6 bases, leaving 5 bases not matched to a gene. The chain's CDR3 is CSVGLAGAGDTQYF. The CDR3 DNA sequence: TGCAGCGTGGGACTAGCGGGAGCAGGGGATACGCAGTATTTT.

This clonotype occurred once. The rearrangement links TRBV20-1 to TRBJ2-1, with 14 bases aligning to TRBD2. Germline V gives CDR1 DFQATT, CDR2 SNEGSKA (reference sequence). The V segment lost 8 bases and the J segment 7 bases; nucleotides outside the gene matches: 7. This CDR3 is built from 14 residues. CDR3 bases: TGCAGTACCAAGACTAGCGGGAGGGGGAATGAGCAGTTCTTC. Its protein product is CSTKTSGRGNEQFF.

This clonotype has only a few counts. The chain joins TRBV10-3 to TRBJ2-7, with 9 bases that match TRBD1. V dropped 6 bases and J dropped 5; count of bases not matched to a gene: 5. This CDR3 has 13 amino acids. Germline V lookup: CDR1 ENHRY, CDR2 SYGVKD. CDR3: CAIRTGGEDEQYF. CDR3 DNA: TGTGCCATCAGGACAGGGGGGGAAGACGAGCAGTACTTC.

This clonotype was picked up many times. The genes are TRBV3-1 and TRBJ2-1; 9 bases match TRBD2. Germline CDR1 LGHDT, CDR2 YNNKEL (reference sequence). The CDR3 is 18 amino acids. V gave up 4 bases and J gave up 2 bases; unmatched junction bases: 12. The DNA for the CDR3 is TGTGCCAGCAGCCTACGGACTAGCGCTAAACCCACCTACAATGAGCAGTTCTTC. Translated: CASSLRTSAKPTYNEQFF.

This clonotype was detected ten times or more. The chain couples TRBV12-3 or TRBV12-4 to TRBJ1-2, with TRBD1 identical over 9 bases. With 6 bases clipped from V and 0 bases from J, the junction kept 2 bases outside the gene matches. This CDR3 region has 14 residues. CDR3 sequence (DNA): TGTGCCAGCAGGAGGGACAGGGCTAACTATGGCTACACCTTC. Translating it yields CASRRDRANYGYTF.

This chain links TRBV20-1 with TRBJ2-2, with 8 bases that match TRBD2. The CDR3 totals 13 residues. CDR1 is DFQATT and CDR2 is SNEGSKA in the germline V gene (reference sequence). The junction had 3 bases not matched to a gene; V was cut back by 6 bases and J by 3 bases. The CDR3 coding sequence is TGCAGTGCGAGACTAGCGCACACCGGGGAGCTGTTTTTT. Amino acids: CSARLAHTGELFF.

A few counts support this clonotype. CDR3 coding DNA: TGTGCCAGCACCTTATGGACAGATACGCAGTATTTT. It codes for CASTLWTDTQYF. This chain links TRBV5-5 with TRBJ2-3; D unresolved. Trimming pared 6 bases from V and 3 bases from J, leaving 8 bases between. This CDR3 region has 12 residues. CDR1 and CDR2 from the germline V gene are SGHKS and YYEKEE (reference sequence).

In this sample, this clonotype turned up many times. The CDR3 here is CASSSGTSGIPDTQYF. The CDR3 nucleotides read TGTGCCAGCAGTTCGGGGACTAGCGGGATCCCAGATACGCAGTATTTT. The genes are TRBV25-1 and TRBJ2-3; 13 bases line up with TRBD2. Germline V gene data show CDR1 as MGHDK and CDR2 as SYGVNS. Unmatched junction bases numbered 6, after V lost 5 bases and J lost 4 bases. The CDR3 has 16 residues.

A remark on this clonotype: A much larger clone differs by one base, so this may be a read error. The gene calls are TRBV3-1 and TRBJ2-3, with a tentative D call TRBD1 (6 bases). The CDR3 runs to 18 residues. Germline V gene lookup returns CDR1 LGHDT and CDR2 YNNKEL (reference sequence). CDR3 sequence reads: CASSQAYRQELSTDAQYF. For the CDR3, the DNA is TGTGCCAGCAGCCAAGCCTACCGACAGGAGCTGTCCACAGATGCGCAGTATTTT.